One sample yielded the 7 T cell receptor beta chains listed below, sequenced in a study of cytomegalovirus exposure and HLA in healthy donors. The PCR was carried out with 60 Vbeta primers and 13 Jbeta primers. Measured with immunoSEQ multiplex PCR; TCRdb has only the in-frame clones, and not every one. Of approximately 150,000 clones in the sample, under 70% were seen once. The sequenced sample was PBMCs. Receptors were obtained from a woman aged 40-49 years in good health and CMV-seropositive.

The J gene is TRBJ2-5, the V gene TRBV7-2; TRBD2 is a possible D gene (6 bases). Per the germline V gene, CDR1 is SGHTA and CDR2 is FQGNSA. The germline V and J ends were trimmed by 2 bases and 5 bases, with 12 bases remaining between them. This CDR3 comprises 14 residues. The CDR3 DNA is TGTGCCAGCAGCTTATCCCCTAGCGTGGAGACCCAGTACTTC. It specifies CASSLSPSVETQYF.

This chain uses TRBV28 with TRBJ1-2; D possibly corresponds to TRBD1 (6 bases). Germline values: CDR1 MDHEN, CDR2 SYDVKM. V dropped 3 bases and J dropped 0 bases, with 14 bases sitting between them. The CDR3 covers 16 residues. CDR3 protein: CASSLGGASPNYGYTF. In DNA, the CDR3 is TGTGCCAGCAGTTTGGGGGGGGCGTCACCTAACTATGGCTACACCTTC.

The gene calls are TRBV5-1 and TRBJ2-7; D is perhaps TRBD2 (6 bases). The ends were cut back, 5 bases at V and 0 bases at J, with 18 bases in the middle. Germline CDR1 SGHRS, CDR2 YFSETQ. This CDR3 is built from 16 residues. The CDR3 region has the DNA TGCGCCAGCAGTTCGGGGCCGGACGGGAGCTCCTACGAGCAGTACTTC. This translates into CASSSGPDGSSYEQYF. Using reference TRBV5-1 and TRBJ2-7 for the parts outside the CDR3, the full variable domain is KAGVTQTPRYLIKTRGQQVTLSCSPISGHRSVSWYQQTPGQGLQFLFEYFSETQRNKGNFPGRFSGRQFSNSRSEMNVSTLELGDSALYLCASSSGPDGSSYEQYFGPGTRLTVT.

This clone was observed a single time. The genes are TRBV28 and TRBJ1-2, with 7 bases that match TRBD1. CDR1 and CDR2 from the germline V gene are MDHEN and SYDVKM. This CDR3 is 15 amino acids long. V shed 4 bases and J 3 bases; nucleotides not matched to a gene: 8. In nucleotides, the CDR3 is TGTGCCAGCAGTTCCGTGACCGACAGGGACTATGGCTACACCTTC. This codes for CASSSVTDRDYGYTF.

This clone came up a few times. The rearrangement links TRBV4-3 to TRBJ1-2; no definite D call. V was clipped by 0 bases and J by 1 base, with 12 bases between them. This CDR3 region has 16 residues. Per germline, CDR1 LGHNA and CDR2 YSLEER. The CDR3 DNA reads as TGCGCCAGCAGCCAAGACCGGAGGGAAAATAACTATGGCTACACCTTC. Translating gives CASSQDRRENNYGYTF.

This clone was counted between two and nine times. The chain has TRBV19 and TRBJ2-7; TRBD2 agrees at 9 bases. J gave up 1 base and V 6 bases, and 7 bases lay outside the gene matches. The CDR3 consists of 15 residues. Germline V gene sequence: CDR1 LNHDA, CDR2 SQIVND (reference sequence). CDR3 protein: CASREGTSRSYEQYF. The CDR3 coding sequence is TGTGCCAGTAGGGAGGGGACTAGCCGGTCCTACGAGCAGTACTTC.

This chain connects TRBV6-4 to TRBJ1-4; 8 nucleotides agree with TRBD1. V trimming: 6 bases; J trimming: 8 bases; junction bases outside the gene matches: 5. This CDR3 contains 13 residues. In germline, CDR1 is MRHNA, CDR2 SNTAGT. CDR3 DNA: TGTGCCAGCAGACGACAGGGGTTGGAAAAACTGTTTTTT. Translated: CASRRQGLEKLFF.